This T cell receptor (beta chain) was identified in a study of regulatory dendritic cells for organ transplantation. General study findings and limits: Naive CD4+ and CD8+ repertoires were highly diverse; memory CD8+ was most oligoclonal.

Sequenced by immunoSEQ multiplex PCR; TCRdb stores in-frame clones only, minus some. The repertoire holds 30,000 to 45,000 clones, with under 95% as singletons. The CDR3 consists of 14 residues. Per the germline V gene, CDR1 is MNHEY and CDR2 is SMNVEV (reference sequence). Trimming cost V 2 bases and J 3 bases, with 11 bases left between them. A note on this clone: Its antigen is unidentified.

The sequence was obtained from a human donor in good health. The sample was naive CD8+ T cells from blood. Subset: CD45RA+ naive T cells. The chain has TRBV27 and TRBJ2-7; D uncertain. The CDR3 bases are TGTGCCAGCAGTTTAGCTTGGTCGCTCTACGAGCAGTACTTC. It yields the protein CASSLAWSLYEQYF.